This T cell receptor (beta chain) was identified during a study of shared clonotypes between healthy human individuals. Study-level results: The naive CD4 repertoires of several donors were compared, and around 5% of clonotypes were shared. Estimated richness was generally greater in naive than memory subsets.

With respect to this clone: No antigen is known for it.

Donors comprised only Caucasian adults living in Nashville, Tennessee. Both subsets, CD45RA+ naive and CD45RA-negative memory, were split from the CD4+ cells. Profiling relied on immunoSEQ multiplex PCR, and the TCRdb table lists in-frame clones only, not all of them. The sample carries nearly 1 million clones, 60% to 85% recorded once. The length of the CDR3 is 13 residues. The V gene lost 9 bases and the J gene lost 6 bases, with 15 bases spanning the gap. Germline V gene lookup returns CDR1 SGHNT and CDR2 YENEEA. The sequence derives from a man aged 18 to 29 in good health. V is TRBV11-3 and J is TRBJ2-1; tentatively, D is TRBD1 (6 bases). What was sequenced was memory CD4+ T cells sorted from blood. Documented subset: CD45RA-negative fraction. The CDR3 here is CASQAVGGNEQFF. In DNA, the CDR3 is TGTGCCAGTCAGGCGGTAGGGGGCAATGAGCAGTTCTTC.